This TCR beta chain was sequenced during a study of blood T cell repertoires in COVID-19. Overall study context: Some COVID-19 samples were acute and others convalescent; all came from the United States, Italy and Spain. T cells, B-cell-depleted T cells, or PBMCs provided the cDNA or gDNA that served as material.

Authors' analysis steps: Amplification with reference gene primers provided the estimates of nucleated cell counts. Assay used: immunoSEQ multiplex PCR; TCRdb lists only in-frame clones, some missing. That table supplies the V and J calls and clone size; D and trimming were determined from the DNA. The sample consists of about 86,000 clones, around four fifths of them appearing once. The CDR3 length is 12 residues. Germline lookup yields CDR1 LNHDA and CDR2 SQIVND (reference sequence). Unmatched junction bases numbered 4, after V lost 9 bases and J lost 3 bases. The sample taken for sequencing was peripheral blood. The receptor comes from a woman aged 80 or over with active or convalescent COVID-19. V is TRBV19 and J is TRBJ1-2, with 7 bases identical to TRBD1. CDR3 DNA: TGTGCCAGCCGACAGGGCGACTATGGCTACACCTTC. Translating gives CASRQGDYGYTF. The full variable domain, in which reference TRBV19 and TRBJ1-2 provide the parts outside the CDR3, is DGGITQSPKYLFRKEGQNVTLSCEQNLNHDAMYWYRQDPGQGLRLIYYSQIVNDFQKGDIAEGYSVSREKKESFPLTVTSAQKNPTAFYLCASRQGDYGYTFGSGTRLTVV.